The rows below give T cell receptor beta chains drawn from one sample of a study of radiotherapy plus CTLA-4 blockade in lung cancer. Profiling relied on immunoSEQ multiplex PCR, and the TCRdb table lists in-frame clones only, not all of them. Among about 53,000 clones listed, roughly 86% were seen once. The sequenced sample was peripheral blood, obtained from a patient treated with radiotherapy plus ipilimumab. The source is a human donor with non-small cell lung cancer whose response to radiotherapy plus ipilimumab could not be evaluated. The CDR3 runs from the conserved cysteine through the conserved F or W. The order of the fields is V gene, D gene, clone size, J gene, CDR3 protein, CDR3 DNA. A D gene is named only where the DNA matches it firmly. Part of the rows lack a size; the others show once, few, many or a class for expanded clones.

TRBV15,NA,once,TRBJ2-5,CATSRDQQGGRTQYF,TGTGCCACCAGCAGAGATCAGCAGGGGGGAAGGACCCAGTACTTC
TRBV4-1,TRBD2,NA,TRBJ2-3,CASSQDGASGVSTDTQYF,TGCGCCAGCAGCCAAGATGGGGCTAGCGGGGTTAGCACAGATACGCAGTATTTT
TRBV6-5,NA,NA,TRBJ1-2,CASSYGGNYGYTF,TGTGCCAGCAGTTACGGGGGGAACTATGGCTACACCTTC
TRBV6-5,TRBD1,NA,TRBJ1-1,CASRRGQATEAFF,TGTGCCAGCAGGAGGGGGCAGGCCACTGAAGCTTTCTTT
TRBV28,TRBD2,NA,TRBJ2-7,CASSPPGLAGAYEQYF,TGTGCCAGCAGCCCCCCAGGACTAGCGGGAGCCTACGAGCAGTACTTC
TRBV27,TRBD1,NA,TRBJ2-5,CASSTESGTGGKRETQYF,TGTGCCAGCAGCACAGAGTCCGGGACAGGGGGGAAGAGGGAGACCCAGTACTTC
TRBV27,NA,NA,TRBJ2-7,CASSSRPSGIYYEQYF,TGTGCCAGCAGTTCCAGGCCCTCGGGAATCTACTACGAGCAGTACTTC
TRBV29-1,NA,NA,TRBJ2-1,CSVLPGSGSNEQFF,TGCAGCGTCCTCCCCGGGTCTGGGTCCAATGAGCAGTTCTTC
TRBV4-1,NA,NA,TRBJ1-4,CASSQGHGGRRNEKLFF,TGCGCCAGCAGCCAAGGACACGGGGGGCGCCGAAATGAAAAACTGTTTTTT
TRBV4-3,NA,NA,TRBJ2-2,CASSRSTVGSGELFF,TGCGCCAGCAGCCGGTCGACAGTCGGTTCCGGGGAGCTGTTTTTT
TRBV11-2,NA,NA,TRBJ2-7,CASSLSRVESYEQYF,TGTGCCAGCAGCTTATCCAGGGTAGAATCCTACGAGCAGTACTTC
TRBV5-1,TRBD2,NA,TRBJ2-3,CASSLAASGRDTQYF,TGCGCCAGCAGCTTGGCGGCTAGCGGGAGGGATACGCAGTATTTT